Listed here is a single TCR beta chain. The antigen is undetermined. The data were taken from a study of identical twins. The CDR3 is made up of 15 amino acids. J lost 5 bases, V lost 2 bases, and 2 bases had no gene match. In germline, CDR1 is MDHEN, CDR2 SYDVKM. General observations from the study: For monozygotic twins, models underestimated out-of-frame TCR alpha sharing. Abundant cord blood beta clonotypes carried fewer insertions; memory repertoires showed none. Out-of-frame beta chain sequences displayed weaker excess sharing between twins.

TCRdb used MiXCR to reprocess the 5' RACE reads, holding one entry per CDR3 protein. The data show about 280,000 distinct CDR3 sequences, with about 8.9% seen just once and 2.1% held by the top ten. The same data also contributed to another study, on yellow fever vaccine responses in identical twins.

This TCR was sampled from a young woman in good health. The chain recombines TRBV28 with TRBJ2-1, with 11 positions matching TRBD2. Sequenced input: memory (CD45RO+) T cells sorted from blood. The CDR3 nucleotides are TGTGCCAGCAGTTTAACACTAGCGGGGGACAATGAGCAGTTCTTC. As protein: CASSLTLAGDNEQFF.